These 19 T cell receptor beta chains were all obtained from the same sample, sequenced in a study of memory CD4+ T cells and cytomegalovirus serostatus. The sort gate was single viable CD3+CD4+CD8-CD45RO+ cells for memory CD4+ T cells. Some clones are missing from TCRdb's copy, which holds only in-frame ones; the method was immunoSEQ multiplex PCR. The repertoire has approximately 92,000 clones, around 80% of them found once; the top ten carry 3.6%. The sequencing sample was made of memory CD4+ T cells from blood. These receptor sequences come from an adult in good health and CMV-seropositive.

The chain recombines TRBV4-1 with TRBJ1-4; D gene unclear. The CDR3 runs 15 residues. Germline assignment: CDR1 MGHRA and CDR2 YSYEKL. The V end lost 3 bases, the J end lost 8 bases, and 16 bases lay between the germline ends. The CDR3 is CASSQPGSSGEKLFF. For the CDR3, the DNA is TGCGCCAGCAGCCAGCCGGGTTCCTCGGGCGAAAAACTGTTTTTT.

The chain has TRBV29-1 and TRBJ1-5; perhaps TRBD1 as D (6 bases). This CDR3 is built from 13 residues. Trimming stripped 4 bases from V and 7 bases from J, with 14 bases between. Germline V gene lookup returns CDR1 SQVTM and CDR2 ANQGSEA. This CDR3 is CSVGGTMRQPQHF. CDR3 nucleotides: TGCAGCGTTGGCGGGACAATGAGACAGCCCCAGCATTTT.

V and J are TRBV19 and TRBJ1-1, with D possibly being TRBD1 (5 bases). This CDR3 has 15 residues. Deletions cut 5 bases from V and 0 bases from J, with 13 bases between. The germline CDR1 and CDR2 sequences are LNHDA and SQIVND (reference sequence). The DNA of the CDR3 is TGTGCCAGTAGTCCCCGGACAAAGCTGAACACTGAAGCTTTCTTT. Encoded protein: CASSPRTKLNTEAFF.

A few counts support this clone. V is TRBV14 and J is TRBJ2-3; TRBD1 matches at 8 bases. This CDR3 is 14 amino acids long. V lost 1 base to trimming and J lost 6 bases; unmatched junction nucleotides: 3. Germline assignment: CDR1 SGHDN and CDR2 FVKESK. DNA of the CDR3: TGTGCCAGCAGCCAAGCCACAGGGGGGGATACGCAGTATTTT. This gives the protein CASSQATGGDTQYF.

V gene TRBV6-5 combines with J gene TRBJ2-7; TRBD2 matches at 11 bases. The V and J ends lost 6 bases and 6 bases, in that order; junction bases with no gene match: 7. The CDR3 runs to 14 residues. The germline V gene has CDR1 MNHEY and CDR2 SVGAGI. The CDR3: CASRGGLADPEQYF. CDR3 bases: TGTGCCAGCAGAGGGGGACTAGCGGACCCCGAGCAGTACTTC.

V usage is TRBV9 and J usage is TRBJ1-2; 7 bases align to TRBD1. Looked up from germline, CDR1 is SGDLS and CDR2 is YYNGEE. This CDR3 contains 15 residues. V lost 0 bases to trimming and J lost 4 bases; unmatched junction nucleotides: 6. The CDR3 protein is CASSVGEGGVYGYTF. The CDR3 region has the DNA TGTGCCAGCAGCGTAGGTGAAGGGGGCGTCTATGGCTACACCTTC. The full variable domain, in which reference TRBV9 and TRBJ1-2 provide the parts outside the CDR3, is DSGVTQTPKHLITATGQRVTLRCSPRSGDLSVYWYQQSLDQGLQFLIQYYNGEERAKGNILERFSAQQFPDLHSELNLSSLELGDSALYFCASSVGEGGVYGYTFGSGTRLTVV.

The chain links TRBV21-1 to TRBJ2-7; TRBD2 was called by the table and not checked on the DNA. TRBV21-1 is a pseudogene locus. CDR3 length: 16 residues. The CDR3 coding sequence is TGTGCCAGCAGCAAAAAGTTGACTAGCGGACCTTACGAGCAGTACTTC. It codes for CASSKKLTSGPYEQYF.

The sample holds a few counts of this clone. The rearrangement links TRBV4-3 to TRBJ1-1; perhaps TRBD1 as D (6 bases). CDR1 is LGHNA, CDR2 YSLEER, per germline. V was cut by 4 bases and J by 4 bases, with 13 bases left in between. This CDR3 region has 14 residues. The DNA of the CDR3 is TGCGCCAGCAGCCTCCAAGGGGGAAGCACTGAAGCTTTCTTT. Translation: CASSLQGGSTEAFF.

The CDR3 bases are TGTGCCAGCAGTTTAGGACAGTTAAATCAGCCCCAGCATTTT. As protein: CASSLGQLNQPQHF. The chain couples TRBV2 to TRBJ1-5; possibly TRBD1 for D (6 bases). The CDR3 runs to 14 residues. In germline, CDR1 is SNHLY, CDR2 FYNNEI. Trimming stripped 5 bases from V and 4 bases from J, with 12 bases between.

V and J are TRBV7-9 and TRBJ2-3; 10 bases map to TRBD2. CDR1 SEHNR and CDR2 FQNEAQ come from the germline V gene (reference sequence). V shed 1 base and J 2 bases; nucleotides not matched to a gene: 6. The CDR3 spans 17 residues. The CDR3: CASSLVGLAGATDTQYF. The CDR3 DNA is TGTGCCAGCAGCTTAGTCGGGCTAGCGGGAGCCACAGATACGCAGTATTTT.

The chain recombines TRBV5-6 with TRBJ1-1, with no clear D. Per germline, CDR1 SGHDT and CDR2 YYEEEE. This CDR3 is built from 13 residues. The ends were cut back, 4 bases at V and 7 bases at J, with 14 bases in the middle. The chain's CDR3 is CASSHPSYREAFF. Written as DNA, the CDR3 is TGTGCCAGCAGCCACCCCTCTTATCGTGAAGCTTTCTTT.

The rearrangement links TRBV19 to TRBJ1-1; no definite D call. CDR3 length equals 13 residues. Germline lookup yields CDR1 LNHDA and CDR2 SQIVND (reference sequence). The V end lost 3 bases, the J end lost 6 bases, and 11 bases lay between the germline ends. The DNA of the CDR3 is TGTGCCAGTAGTATTGTAGGTTATGCTGAAGCTTTCTTT. Translating gives CASSIVGYAEAFF.

The sample holds a few counts of this clone. The chain links TRBV25-1 to TRBJ2-5; D ambiguous. The CDR3 is 15 residues long. Germline V gene data show CDR1 as MGHDK and CDR2 as SYGVNS. V lost 4 bases and J 2 bases, leaving 14 bases between the germline ends. The CDR3 spells CASSAYQEYQETQYF. The DNA for the CDR3 is TGTGCCAGCAGTGCCTATCAGGAGTATCAAGAGACCCAGTACTTC.

The chain is built from TRBV6-5 and TRBJ2-7; D uncertain. V lost 4 bases and J 5 bases, leaving 9 bases between the germline ends. The CDR3 consists of 12 residues. The germline V gene encodes CDR1 MNHEY and CDR2 SVGAGI. The CDR3 reads CASSSPLDEQYF. The CDR3 DNA follows: TGTGCCAGCAGTTCCCCCCTGGACGAGCAGTACTTC.

To note about this clone: The junction differs from germline at one of its ends, possibly a read error. The gene calls are TRBV28 and TRBJ1-1, with a possible D match to TRBD1 (5 bases). Germline V gene data show CDR1 as MDHEN and CDR2 as SYDVKM. The CDR3 is made up of 13 amino acids. In nucleotides, the CDR3 is TGTGCCAGCAGTTCATCAGGGAACCCTGAAGCTTTCTTT. Translated, it gives CASSSSGNPEAFF.

The CDR3 reads CASSPGGYWSNENTEAFF. CDR3 bases: TGTGCCAGCAGTCCAGGAGGGTATTGGTCCAATGAGAACACTGAAGCTTTCTTT. The chain carries TRBV28 and TRBJ1-1; D is unclear. Trimming stripped 5 bases from V and 1 base from J, with 23 bases between. The CDR3 has 18 amino acids. Germline CDR1 reads MDHEN; CDR2 reads SYDVKM.

This chain uses TRBV15 with TRBJ1-1; TRBD1 matches at 9 bases. The CDR3 has 16 amino acids. Germline CDR1 reads LNHNV; CDR2 reads YYDKDF (reference sequence). The ends lost 3 bases at V and 4 bases at J; junction bases unmatched: 9. The CDR3 DNA is TGTGCCACCAGCAGCGGGACAGGGAGAGAGAGCACTGAAGCTTTCTTT. Translating it yields CATSSGTGRESTEAFF.

V is TRBV28 and J is TRBJ2-5, with 8 bases fitting TRBD1. The length of the CDR3 is 14 residues. With 4 bases clipped from V and 5 bases from J, the junction kept 6 bases outside the gene matches. Germline-derived CDR1 and CDR2 are MDHEN and SYDVKM. The CDR3 sequence is CASSYRTGRETQYF. The CDR3 DNA reads TGTGCCAGCAGTTATCGGACAGGGCGGGAGACCCAGTACTTC.

The chain recombines TRBV5-1 with TRBJ2-6; weak D call: TRBD1 (6 bases). Germline values: CDR1 SGHRS, CDR2 YFSETQ. Trimming stripped 2 bases from V and 0 bases from J, with 12 bases between. The CDR3 loop spans 17 amino acids. The CDR3 here is CASSLTGLGSGANVLTF. Written as DNA, the CDR3 is TGCGCCAGCAGCTTAACAGGGCTGGGCTCTGGGGCCAACGTCCTGACTTTC.